Given below is one T cell receptor (beta chain) in context. V shed 2 bases and J shed 5 bases, with 9 bases lying between them. The CDR3 length is 13 residues. Looked up from germline, CDR1 is MNHEY and CDR2 is SVGAGI. The sample is drawn from a study of shared clonotypes between healthy human individuals. PCR replicates performed on unsorted PBMC used around 0.3 ug DNA, 30,000 or so T cell genomes. Original methodology: Filtering was not the same, since immunoSEQ gave junction-only sequences without quality scores. Only in-frame clones appear in the TCRdb table, and some are missing; sequencing was by immunoSEQ multiplex PCR. That table is the source of V, J and clone size, and D and trimming were worked out from the DNA. The sample has about 500,000 clones, more than 70% seen once; the top ten hold about 12%.

This chain connects TRBV6-5 to TRBJ1-2; D is undetermined. Sequenced: PBMCs. The receptor was isolated from a woman in her thirties or forties in good health. Some clones in this sample may be carry-over from other donors' samples. CDR3 DNA: TGTGCCAGCAGTTACGGGAGCAGGTATGGCTACACCTTC. Its translation: CASSYGSRYGYTF.